This is a list of T cell receptor beta chains from one sample in a study of CXCR3-negative and CXCR3-positive naive CD8 T cells. TCRdb processed the 5' RACE reads again and assigns one entry to each CDR3 protein, with no DNA. Here the sample table reports 90,000 to 150,000 distinct CDR3 sequences. Sequences were obtained from naive CXCR3+ CD8+ T cells from blood. The receptors shown here come from a human donor in good health. Some clones in this sample may be carry-over from other donors' samples. CDR3s include the opening cysteine and the closing phenylalanine or tryptophan.

j_call v_call cdr3_aa
TRBJ2-1 TRBV25-1 CASSVQWDEQFF
TRBJ1-2 TRBV18 CASSPPWDRGYGYTF
TRBJ2-2 TRBV29-1 CSVGTSGVSTGELFF
TRBJ2-2 TRBV28 CATPGEESGELFF
TRBJ2-3 TRBV12-3/TRBV12-4 CASSFPVDTQYF
TRBJ2-5 TRBV28 CASSFLTKETQYF
TRBJ2-7 TRBV4-1 CASSQDRPLYEQYF
TRBJ2-1 TRBV28 CASSFVGADEQFF
TRBJ1-3 TRBV20-1 CSARMMDRTRNTIYF
TRBJ2-1 TRBV5-1 CASSLGWGLSNEQFF
TRBJ2-3 TRBV5-4 CASMVNGDTQYF
TRBJ2-7 TRBV28 CASSLARGRRYEQYF
TRBJ1-6 TRBV12-3/TRBV12-4 CASSFLVGRAKNNSPLHF